The rows below give T cell receptor beta chains drawn from one sample of a study of regulatory T cells in long-lasting Graves disease. TCRdb re-analysed the multiplex PCR reads in MiXCR, keeping a single row per CDR3 protein. The sample shows 450,000 or so distinct CDR3 sequences, 20% to 25% of them seen only once. The sequences come from peripheral blood mononuclear cells (PBMCs), collected when the disease was refractory, from a patient treated with antithyroid drugs. The receptors were sampled from a female donor with Graves disease. The CDR3 runs from the conserved cysteine through the conserved F or W. The order of the fields is J gene, V gene, clone size, D gene, CDR3 protein, CDR3 DNA. D genes are given only for firm matches. Size is omitted from some rows. Given values are once, few, many or a class for expanded clones.

J gene: TRBJ2-3; V gene: TRBV11-2; clone size: few; D gene: TRBD2; CDR3 protein: CASSLDLVLAGDGTQYF; CDR3 DNA: TGTGCCAGCAGCTTAGATTTAGTGCTAGCGGGAGACGGTACGCAGTATTTT
J gene: TRBJ2-7; V gene: TRBV6-5; clone size: few; D gene: -; CDR3 protein: CASSYDSYSYEQYF; CDR3 DNA: TGTGCCAGCAGTTACGACAGTTACTCCTACGAGCAGTACTTC
J gene: TRBJ2-6; V gene: TRBV2; clone size: -; D gene: -; CDR3 protein: CASSQLPGANVLTF; CDR3 DNA: TGTGCCAGCAGCCAACTCCCTGGGGCCAACGTCCTGACTTTC
J gene: TRBJ2-7; V gene: TRBV4-3; clone size: -; D gene: -; CDR3 protein: CASSQVLSTSYEQYF; CDR3 DNA: TGCGCCAGCAGCCAAGTTTTGTCTACCTCCTACGAGCAGTACTTC
J gene: TRBJ2-5; V gene: TRBV6-1; clone size: -; D gene: TRBD2; CDR3 protein: CASSPHPQGQGGETQYF; CDR3 DNA: TGTGCCAGCAGTCCCCATCCACAAGGTCAGGGAGGGGAGACCCAGTACTTC
J gene: TRBJ2-2; V gene: TRBV11-1; clone size: many; D gene: -; CDR3 protein: CASDASNTGELFF; CDR3 DNA: TGTGCCAGTGACGCATCGAACACCGGGGAGCTGTTTTTT
J gene: TRBJ1-1; V gene: TRBV7-2; clone size: few; D gene: -; CDR3 protein: CASSLGAGTEAFF; CDR3 DNA: TGTGCCAGCAGCTTAGGTGCCGGGACTGAAGCTTTCTTT
J gene: TRBJ1-6; V gene: TRBV29-1; clone size: -; D gene: TRBD1; CDR3 protein: CSVGQGANSPLHF; CDR3 DNA: TGCAGCGTGGGACAGGGGGCCAATTCACCCCTCCACTTT
J gene: TRBJ1-4; V gene: TRBV6-1; clone size: many; D gene: -; CDR3 protein: CASSRRMDEKLFF; CDR3 DNA: TGTGCCAGCAGTAGGCGGATGGATGAAAAACTGTTTTTT
J gene: TRBJ2-7; V gene: TRBV7-9; clone size: few; D gene: -; CDR3 protein: CASSAPGTLVGEQYF; CDR3 DNA: TGTGCCAGCAGCGCCCCCGGGACGCTCGTTGGCGAGCAGTACTTC
J gene: TRBJ2-6; V gene: TRBV20-1; clone size: few; D gene: TRBD1; CDR3 protein: CSVDRGAHSGANVLTF; CDR3 DNA: TGCAGCGTTGACAGGGGGGCCCACTCTGGGGCCAACGTCCTGACTTTC
J gene: TRBJ2-6; V gene: TRBV27; clone size: -; D gene: TRBD1; CDR3 protein: CASSSLRDRGPMGANVLTF; CDR3 DNA: TGTGCCAGCAGTTCCCTCCGGGACAGGGGGCCGATGGGGGCCAACGTCCTGACTTTC
J gene: TRBJ2-7; V gene: TRBV20-1; clone size: -; D gene: -; CDR3 protein: CSARDFQGSSYEQYF; CDR3 DNA: TGCAGTGCTAGAGATTTCCAGGGAAGTTCCTACGAGCAGTACTTC
J gene: TRBJ1-5; V gene: TRBV24-1; clone size: -; D gene: -; CDR3 protein: CATSDPPTGSLNQPQHF; CDR3 DNA: TGTGCCACCAGTGACCCGCCCACGGGCAGCCTAAATCAGCCCCAGCATTTT
J gene: TRBJ1-5; V gene: TRBV6-2/TRBV6-3; clone size: few; D gene: -; CDR3 protein: CASSFDRSYHF; CDR3 DNA: TGTGCCAGCAGTTTTGACAGGAGTTACCATTTT
J gene: TRBJ1-5; V gene: TRBV20-1; clone size: few; D gene: -; CDR3 protein: CSARDRGAQPQHF; CDR3 DNA: TGCAGTGCTAGAGATAGGGGGGCTCAGCCCCAGCATTTT
J gene: TRBJ2-3; V gene: TRBV28; clone size: few; D gene: TRBD1; CDR3 protein: CASSLDLDRVVGTDTQYF; CDR3 DNA: TGTGCCAGCAGTCTGGACCTAGACAGGGTGGTAGGCACAGATACGCAGTATTTT
J gene: TRBJ1-2; V gene: TRBV27; clone size: few; D gene: -; CDR3 protein: CASSLLRGLGYGYTF; CDR3 DNA: TGTGCCAGCAGTTTACTACGGGGTCTAGGCTATGGCTACACCTTC
J gene: TRBJ1-4; V gene: TRBV28; clone size: many; D gene: -; CDR3 protein: CASRALPGHLNLQRGIREKLFF; CDR3 DNA: TGTGCCAGCAGGGCCTTACCGGGACACCTTAATCTTCAAAGGGGCATAAGGGAAAAACTGTTTTTT
J gene: TRBJ2-7; V gene: TRBV7-3; clone size: -; D gene: -; CDR3 protein: CASTAYSYEQYF; CDR3 DNA: TGTGCCAGCACAGCGTACTCCTACGAGCAGTACTTC
J gene: TRBJ1-1; V gene: TRBV2; clone size: many; D gene: -; CDR3 protein: CASSDTGSEAFF; CDR3 DNA: TGTGCCAGCAGCGACACGGGCTCTGAAGCTTTCTTT
J gene: TRBJ2-7; V gene: TRBV20-1; clone size: few; D gene: TRBD1; CDR3 protein: CSAGGQDNYEQYF; CDR3 DNA: TGCAGTGCTGGGGGACAGGATAACTACGAGCAGTACTTC
J gene: TRBJ1-1; V gene: TRBV28; clone size: many; D gene: -; CDR3 protein: CASSFVMNTEAFF; CDR3 DNA: TGTGCCAGCAGTTTCGTCATGAACACTGAAGCTTTCTTT
J gene: TRBJ2-5; V gene: TRBV20-1; clone size: few; D gene: TRBD1; CDR3 protein: CSAPDRASQETQYF; CDR3 DNA: TGCAGTGCTCCGGACAGGGCTTCCCAAGAGACCCAGTACTTC
J gene: TRBJ2-6; V gene: TRBV5-1; clone size: many; D gene: -; CDR3 protein: CASTPATGLGSGANVLTF; CDR3 DNA: TGCGCCAGCACCCCAGCTACGGGGCTGGGGTCTGGGGCCAACGTCCTGACTTTC
J gene: TRBJ1-6; V gene: TRBV7-8; clone size: many; D gene: -; CDR3 protein: CASRQPGGSPLHF; CDR3 DNA: TGTGCCAGCAGACAACCCGGGGGATCACCCCTCCACTTT
J gene: TRBJ2-5; V gene: TRBV5-1; clone size: -; D gene: -; CDR3 protein: CASSTRALARGETQYF; CDR3 DNA: TGCGCCAGCAGCACCCGAGCGCTAGCGAGAGGAGAGACCCAGTACTTC
J gene: TRBJ2-7; V gene: TRBV11-2; clone size: -; D gene: -; CDR3 protein: CASTPGVPYEQYF; CDR3 DNA: TGTGCCAGCACCCCAGGGGTCCCCTACGAGCAGTACTTC
J gene: TRBJ2-6; V gene: TRBV10-3; clone size: few; D gene: -; CDR3 protein: CAIQGSGANVLTF; CDR3 DNA: TGTGCCATTCAGGGTTCTGGGGCCAACGTCCTGACTTTC
J gene: TRBJ1-2; V gene: TRBV10-3; clone size: -; D gene: -; CDR3 protein: CAIGQGEKGYTF; CDR3 DNA: TGTGCCATCGGGCAGGGCGAGAAAGGCTACACCTTC
J gene: TRBJ2-5; V gene: TRBV7-2; clone size: few; D gene: -; CDR3 protein: CVGSLGETQYF; CDR3 DNA: TGTGTCGGCAGCTTAGGGGAGACCCAGTACTTC
J gene: TRBJ1-3; V gene: TRBV15; clone size: -; D gene: -; CDR3 protein: CATSSTARDTIYF; CDR3 DNA: TGTGCCACCAGTTCGACAGCCAGGGACACCATATATTTT
J gene: TRBJ1-3; V gene: TRBV5-5; clone size: -; D gene: -; CDR3 protein: CASSHEPSGNTIYF; CDR3 DNA: TGTGCCAGCAGCCATGAGCCTTCTGGAAACACCATATATTTT
J gene: TRBJ1-1; V gene: TRBV11-2; clone size: -; D gene: -; CDR3 protein: CASSSQGQDGLNTEAFF; CDR3 DNA: TGTGCCAGCAGCTCGCAGGGTCAGGACGGCTTGAACACTGAAGCTTTCTTT
J gene: TRBJ1-2; V gene: TRBV28; clone size: many; D gene: -; CDR3 protein: CASSPGGEMAGYTF; CDR3 DNA: TGTGCCAGCAGCCCAGGCGGGGAGATGGCTGGCTACACCTTC
J gene: TRBJ2-2; V gene: TRBV30; clone size: -; D gene: -; CDR3 protein: CAWSVGGTVGELFF; CDR3 DNA: TGTGCCTGGAGTGTGGGGGGAACGGTCGGGGAGCTGTTTTTT
J gene: TRBJ2-6; V gene: TRBV28; clone size: few; D gene: TRBD1; CDR3 protein: CASSFTGAGANVLTF; CDR3 DNA: TGTGCCAGCAGTTTTACAGGGGCTGGGGCCAACGTCCTGACTTTC
J gene: TRBJ1-1; V gene: TRBV2; clone size: many; D gene: -; CDR3 protein: CASSEVLGSGEAFF; CDR3 DNA: TGTGCCAGCAGTGAAGTTTTGGGGTCCGGTGAAGCTTTCTTT
J gene: TRBJ2-5; V gene: TRBV2; clone size: many; D gene: -; CDR3 protein: CASSEAVVGRETQYF; CDR3 DNA: TGTGCCAGCAGTGAAGCGGTAGTGGGTCGAGAGACCCAGTACTTC
J gene: TRBJ1-5; V gene: TRBV6-9; clone size: many; D gene: -; CDR3 protein: CASSYGGNQPQHF; CDR3 DNA: TGTGCCAGCAGTTATGGTGGGAATCAGCCCCAGCATTTT